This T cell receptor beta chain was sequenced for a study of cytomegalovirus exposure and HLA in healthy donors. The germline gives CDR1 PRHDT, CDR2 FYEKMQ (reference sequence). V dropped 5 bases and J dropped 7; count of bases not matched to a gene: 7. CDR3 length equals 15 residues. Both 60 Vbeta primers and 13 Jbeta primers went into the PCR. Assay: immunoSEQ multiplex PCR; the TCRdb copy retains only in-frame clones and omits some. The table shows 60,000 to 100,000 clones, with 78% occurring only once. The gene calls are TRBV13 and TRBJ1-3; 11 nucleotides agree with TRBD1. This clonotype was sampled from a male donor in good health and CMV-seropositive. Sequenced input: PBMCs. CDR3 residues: CASSAGQGARNTIYF. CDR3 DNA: TGTGCCAGCAGCGCAGGACAGGGGGCGAGGAACACCATATATTTT.